This entry lists 29 T cell receptor beta chains sequenced from one sample in a study of T-cell memory formation after mild COVID-19. TCRdb reanalysed the 5' RACE reads using MiXCR and keeps one entry per CDR3 protein. The sample has about 620,000 distinct CDR3 sequences, about a sixth seen once. Sequencing was carried out using PBMCs or a T cell subset sorted from them (not recorded which). These receptor sequences come from an adult woman who had mild COVID-19 (a few samples of this study predate the infection). Cell type and time point are not known.

The V gene is TRBV10-3, the J gene TRBJ2-1; D is perhaps TRBD1 (6 bases). This CDR3 has 13 amino acids. Trimming took off 3 bases at V and 5 bases at J, with 8 bases between the two ends. Germline V CDR1 and CDR2: ENHRY, SYGVKD. The CDR3 reads CAISERQDNEQFF. CDR3 nucleotides: TGTGCCATCAGTGAAAGACAGGACAATGAGCAGTTCTTC.

The genes are TRBV7-9 and TRBJ2-7, with TRBD2 matching 8 bases. This CDR3 region has 16 residues. Germline V gene sequence: CDR1 SEHNR, CDR2 FQNEAQ (reference sequence). V lost 7 bases, J lost 3 bases, and 14 bases stayed unmatched. The CDR3, as DNA: TGTGCCAGCACCCTAGGGGGGGCGGGAGGAGACTACGAGCAGTACTTC. Its translation is CASTLGGAGGDYEQYF.

The rearrangement uses TRBV30 and TRBJ2-7, with 11 bases identical to TRBD1. There are 13 residues in the CDR3. Germline lookup yields CDR1 GTSNPN and CDR2 SVGIG (reference sequence). J gave up 6 bases and V 3 bases, and 4 bases lay outside the gene matches. The CDR3 protein is CAWRRTGGSEQYF. The DNA of the CDR3 is TGTGCCTGGAGGCGGACAGGGGGCTCCGAGCAGTACTTC.

The rearrangement joins TRBV7-2 to TRBJ2-1, with D unclear. V was clipped by 3 bases and J by 6 bases, with 9 bases between them. Germline-derived CDR1 and CDR2 are SGHTA and FQGNSA. The CDR3 extends over 13 amino acids. The CDR3 here is CASSFFQANEQFF. CDR3 in DNA: TGTGCCAGCAGCTTTTTCCAAGCCAATGAGCAGTTCTTC.

This clonotype has only a few counts. The chain couples TRBV11-2 to TRBJ2-7, with D possibly being TRBD2 (6 bases). The V end lost 4 bases, the J end lost 2 bases, and 12 bases lay between the germline ends. CDR1 is SGHAT, CDR2 FQNNGV, per germline. The CDR3 spans 14 residues. The CDR3 is CASSSRLVTYEQYF. In nucleotides, the CDR3 is TGTGCCAGCAGCTCGCGACTAGTAACCTACGAGCAGTACTTC. The full variable domain, in which reference TRBV11-2 and TRBJ2-7 provide the parts outside the CDR3, is EAGVAQSPRYKIIEKRQSVAFWCNPISGHATLYWYQQILGQGPKLLIQFQNNGVVDDSQLPKDRFSAERLKGVDSTLKIQPAKLEDSAVYLCASSSRLVTYEQYFGPGTRLTVT.

The chain employs TRBV5-5 and TRBJ2-7; TRBD1 aligns across 7 bases. The germline V gene encodes CDR1 SGHKS and CDR2 YYEKEE (reference sequence). This CDR3 spans 14 amino acids. V was clipped by 4 bases and J by 7 bases; unmatched bases: 11. CDR3 bases: TGTGCCAGCAGCCGTCCGACAGGGACAAGAGAGCAGTACTTC. It specifies CASSRPTGTREQYF.

At least ten counts were recorded for this clonotype. V usage is TRBV23-1 and J usage is TRBJ2-7; D gene ambiguous. TRBV23-1 is an ORF, with its function uncertain. CDR3 size: 13 residues. Trimming took off 2 bases at V and 7 bases at J, with 12 bases between the two ends. CDR3 bases: TGCGCCAGCAGTCAAGTCGGTGCCACAGAGCAGTACTTC. Translating gives CASSQVGATEQYF.

This clonotype was seen only a few times. The V and J genes are TRBV2 and TRBJ1-5; 10 bases line up with TRBD1. Germline V gene sequence: CDR1 SNHLY, CDR2 FYNNEI. This CDR3 region has 16 residues. The junction had 3 bases not matched to a gene; V was cut back by 4 bases and J by 0 bases. The CDR3 sequence: CASSGTGGGSNQPQHF. The CDR3 nucleotides are TGTGCCAGCAGTGGGACAGGGGGAGGTAGCAATCAGCCCCAGCATTTT. The full variable domain, rest sourced from reference TRBV2 and TRBJ1-5, is EPEVTQTPSHQVTQMGQEVILRCVPISNHLYFYWYRQILGQKVEFLVSFYNNEISEKSEIFDDQFSVERPDGSNFTLKIRSTKLEDSAMYFCASSGTGGGSNQPQHFGDGTRLSIL.

This clonotype has only a few counts. The rearrangement links TRBV4-1 to TRBJ1-2; possibly TRBD1 for D (5 bases). Germline loops: CDR1 MGHRA, CDR2 YSYEKL. V was shortened by 2 bases and J by 7 bases, with 14 bases between the two germline ends. The CDR3 contains 14 residues. CDR3 nucleotides: TGCGCCAGCAGCCAAAGGTGGGGGAGGGGTGGCTACACCTTC. Translating it yields CASSQRWGRGGYTF.

The chain joins TRBV9 to TRBJ2-7; TRBD1 aligns across 9 bases. V lost 0 bases and J lost 6; bases outside the gene matches: 4. Germline V gene data show CDR1 as SGDLS and CDR2 as YYNGEE. The CDR3 loop spans 14 amino acids. CDR3 residues: CASSVDRGHAEQYF. CDR3 nucleotides: TGTGCCAGCAGCGTAGACAGGGGGCATGCCGAGCAGTACTTC.

In this sample, this clonotype turned up a few times. V gene TRBV2 combines with J gene TRBJ2-3; the match to TRBD2 covers 7 bases. V shed 8 bases, J shed 2 bases, and the junction held 7 bases outside the gene matches. The CDR3 length is 14 residues. Per the germline V gene, CDR1 is SNHLY and CDR2 is FYNNEI. The CDR3 loop reads CASEDGGITDTQYF. For the CDR3, the DNA is TGTGCCAGCGAAGACGGGGGGATCACAGATACGCAGTATTTT. Full variable domain (rest looked up from reference TRBV2 and TRBJ2-3): EPEVTQTPSHQVTQMGQEVILRCVPISNHLYFYWYRQILGQKVEFLVSFYNNEISEKSEIFDDQFSVERPDGSNFTLKIRSTKLEDSAMYFCASEDGGITDTQYFGPGTRLTVL.

This clonotype was observed at least ten times. This chain uses TRBV29-1 with TRBJ2-5, with D unclear. Per germline, CDR1 SQVTM and CDR2 ANQGSEA. This CDR3 is 12 amino acids long. V gave up 6 bases and J gave up 2 bases, with 10 bases separating them. The CDR3 sequence is CSVAKGQETQYF. The DNA for the CDR3 is TGCAGCGTGGCTAAGGGACAAGAGACCCAGTACTTC. The variable domain in full, completed from reference TRBV29-1 and TRBJ2-5, reads SAVISQKPSRDICQRGTSLTIQCQVDSQVTMMFWYRQQPGQSLTLIATANQGSEATYESGFVIDKFPISRPNLTFSTLTVSNMSPEDSSIYLCSVAKGQETQYFGPGTRLLVL.

The chain links TRBV5-6 to TRBJ2-7; 14 positions match TRBD2. The CDR3 consists of 15 residues. CDR1 SGHDT and CDR2 YYEEEE come from the germline V gene. Trimming at V came to 0 bases and at J to 8 bases, leaving 4 bases not matched to a gene. The CDR3 reads CASSLGGLAGDKQYF. The CDR3 DNA sequence: TGTGCCAGCAGCTTGGGGGGACTAGCGGGAGATAAGCAGTACTTC.

This clonotype was seen a handful of times. The chain employs TRBV4-2 and TRBJ1-2; D gene ambiguous. This CDR3 comprises 12 residues. Germline V lookup: CDR1 LGHNA, CDR2 YNFKEQ. The ends were cut back, 3 bases at V and 4 bases at J, with 6 bases in the middle. The CDR3 region has the DNA TGTGCCAGCAGCCAGCCCAGCTATGGCTACACCTTC. Translated, it gives CASSQPSYGYTF.

V gene TRBV9 combines with J gene TRBJ2-7, with a weak D call TRBD2 (6 bases). V was pared by 3 bases and J by 3 bases, with 16 bases between. There are 15 residues in the CDR3. Per germline, CDR1 SGDLS and CDR2 YYNGEE. Written as DNA, the CDR3 is TGTGCCAGCAGCGAAGGTGGGGGGTTGAGCTACGAGCAGTACTTC. This translates into CASSEGGGLSYEQYF.

V gene TRBV5-6 combines with J gene TRBJ2-5, with D uncertain. Trimming removed 3 bases at V and 5 bases at J, with 11 bases between. Germline CDR1 and CDR2: SGHDT and YYEEEE. The CDR3 is made up of 13 amino acids. CDR3 loop: CASSSELTETQYF. The CDR3 DNA is TGTGCCAGCAGCTCGGAACTAACGGAGACCCAGTACTTC.

This clonotype occurred many times. This rearrangement joins TRBV4-3 to TRBJ2-1, with 12 nucleotides matching TRBD2. The ends lost 0 bases at V and 14 bases at J; junction bases unmatched: 5. In germline, CDR1 is LGHNA, CDR2 YSLEER. This CDR3 is 14 amino acids long. Here the CDR3 DNA reads TGCGCCAGCAGCCAAGATCAGACTAGCGGGAGTAAGTTCTTC. This gives the protein CASSQDQTSGSKFF.

This clonotype was picked up many times. The chain joins TRBV29-1 to TRBJ2-7; possible D gene TRBD1, 6 bases. Germline V lookup: CDR1 SQVTM, CDR2 ANQGSEA. The length of the CDR3 is 11 residues. V shed 6 bases and J shed 6 bases, with 12 bases lying between them. The CDR3 region is CSVLTRGEQYF. The DNA for the CDR3 is TGCAGCGTCCTAACCAGGGGCGAGCAGTACTTC.

This chain uses TRBV12-3 or TRBV12-4 with TRBJ1-2; D gene unclear. The CDR3 runs 12 residues. V lost 3 bases and J lost 8, with 10 bases in between. CDR3 amino acids: CASSLVGSGYTF. As DNA, the CDR3 is TGTGCCAGCAGTTTGGTAGGGAGCGGCTACACCTTC.

The chain uses TRBV11-2 and TRBJ2-7; 7 bases are shared with TRBD2. V was clipped by 6 bases and J by 3 bases; unmatched bases: 5. Germline CDR1 reads SGHAT; CDR2 reads FQNNGV. The CDR3 consists of 13 residues. CDR3 loop: CASSPGLRYEQYF. CDR3 nucleotide sequence: TGTGCCAGCAGTCCGGGACTACGCTACGAGCAGTACTTC.

The DNA for the CDR3 is TGTGCCAGCACCGACAGGGGGCATTGGGACACTGAAGCTTTCTTT. It encodes CASTDRGHWDTEAFF. The chain has TRBV19 and TRBJ1-1; 10 nucleotides align to TRBD1. The CDR3 loop spans 15 amino acids. From germline, CDR1 is LNHDA and CDR2 SQIVND (reference sequence). The J segment lost 3 bases and the V segment lost 9 bases, leaving 10 bases of the junction unmatched.

This clonotype showed up many times. CDR3 DNA sequence: TGTGCCACCAGTGACTTGGTCCAGGGGAGGGGAGATACGCAGTATTTT. It specifies CATSDLVQGRGDTQYF. V is TRBV24-1 and J is TRBJ2-3; a possible D gene is TRBD2 (7 bases). V gave up 4 bases and J gave up 5 bases, with 18 bases separating them. The CDR3 loop spans 16 amino acids. The germline V gene encodes CDR1 KGHDR and CDR2 SFDVKD.

This chain joins TRBV18 and TRBJ1-2; D not resolved. CDR1 and CDR2 from the germline V gene are KGHSH and LQKENI. The V gene lost 0 bases and the J gene lost 3 bases, with 8 bases spanning the gap. This CDR3 contains 14 residues. DNA of the CDR3: TGTGCCAGCTCACCACCGACGGGATACTATGGCTACACCTTC. Protein product: CASSPPTGYYGYTF.

This chain links TRBV24-1 with TRBJ2-6; tentative D call: TRBD1 (6 bases). Germline loops: CDR1 KGHDR, CDR2 SFDVKD. V was trimmed by 4 bases and J by 1 base, leaving 16 bases between them. CDR3 length equals 18 residues. This chain's CDR3 is CATSDPFGTGSGANVLTF. For the CDR3, the DNA is TGTGCCACCAGTGACCCTTTCGGCACAGGGTCTGGGGCCAACGTCCTGACTTTC.

CDR3: CASSLMRTATYEQYF. CDR3 DNA sequence: TGCGCCAGCAGCTTGATGAGGACAGCAACCTACGAGCAGTACTTC. The chain couples TRBV5-1 to TRBJ2-7; a possible D gene is TRBD1 (6 bases). Trimming removed 1 base at V and 2 bases at J, with 13 bases between. The CDR3 is made up of 15 amino acids. Germline V gene sequence: CDR1 SGHRS, CDR2 YFSETQ.

This clonotype was observed a few times. This sequence joins TRBV2 and TRBJ2-1; 7 nucleotides align to TRBD2. Trimming removed 3 bases from V and 4 bases from J; junction bases left unmatched: 9. Germline-derived CDR1 and CDR2 are SNHLY and FYNNEI. The CDR3 is 16 amino acids. CDR3 sequence: CASSDGTSALYNEQFF. In DNA, the CDR3 is TGTGCCAGCAGTGACGGAACTAGCGCCCTATACAATGAGCAGTTCTTC.

This clonotype was seen only a few times. The chain couples TRBV5-1 to TRBJ2-7; 8 bases align to TRBD1. The CDR3 runs to 13 residues. CDR1 is SGHRS, CDR2 YFSETQ, per germline. The ends lost 0 bases at V and 9 bases at J; junction bases unmatched: 5. CDR3 in DNA: TGCGCCAGCAGCTTGGACGGACAGGGTGGGCAGTACTTC. Its translation is CASSLDGQGGQYF. Complete variable domain (other parts from reference TRBV5-1 and TRBJ2-7): KAGVTQTPRYLIKTRGQQVTLSCSPISGHRSVSWYQQTPGQGLQFLFEYFSETQRNKGNFPGRFSGRQFSNSRSEMNVSTLELGDSALYLCASSLDGQGGQYFGPGTRLTVT.

The chain has TRBV20-1 and TRBJ1-2, with 8 bases aligning to TRBD1. V shed 4 bases and J 8 bases; nucleotides not matched to a gene: 21. The germline gives CDR1 DFQATT, CDR2 SNEGSKA (reference sequence). The length of the CDR3 is 17 residues. The DNA of the CDR3 is TGCAGTGCTATAGGACAGCGGCCGGGACAGGCCTTCGGGGGCTACACCTTC. Translating gives CSAIGQRPGQAFGGYTF.

The chain joins TRBV30 to TRBJ2-1; no clear D. Germline lookup yields CDR1 GTSNPN and CDR2 SVGIG (reference sequence). Trimming shortened V by 5 bases and J by 4 bases, and 12 bases separated the two germline ends. The CDR3 has 13 residues. CDR3 residues: CAWEKTEYNEQFF. For the CDR3, the DNA is TGTGCCTGGGAAAAAACAGAGTACAATGAGCAGTTCTTC.